This T cell receptor (beta chain) emerged from a study of CD8+CD57+ T cells in acquired aplastic anemia. Study-level points and caveats: Roughly 30 CD8+ CDR3 sequences occurred in both the patients and the controls. Between patients and controls, CD8+ Simpson's diversity did not vary significantly.

The CDR3 sequence is 19 residues long. The V segment lost 3 bases and the J segment 0 bases; nucleotides outside the gene matches: 15. Germline V gene data show CDR1 as ENHRY and CDR2 as SYGVKD. Both TCR beta VDJ combination and CDR3 sequence profiling were carried out. Genomic DNA was the template for this profiling. TCRdb itself ran the reads through MiXCR, one entry per CDR3 protein. The table has about 270,000 distinct CDR3 sequences, 55% to 65% seen once. Note on this clonotype: Its specificity is not known.

The chain carries TRBV10-3 and TRBJ2-7; 9 nucleotides align to TRBD1. This TCR derives from a human donor with severe aplastic anemia or a healthy control (not recorded which). The sample comprised sorted CD4+, CD8+, or CD8+CD57+ T cells (not recorded which) from PBMCs. DNA of the CDR3: TGTGCCATCAGTGACCAACCGGGGACAGGGAAAGTTGGCTCCTACGAGCAGTACTTC. Amino acid sequence: CAISDQPGTGKVGSYEQYF.